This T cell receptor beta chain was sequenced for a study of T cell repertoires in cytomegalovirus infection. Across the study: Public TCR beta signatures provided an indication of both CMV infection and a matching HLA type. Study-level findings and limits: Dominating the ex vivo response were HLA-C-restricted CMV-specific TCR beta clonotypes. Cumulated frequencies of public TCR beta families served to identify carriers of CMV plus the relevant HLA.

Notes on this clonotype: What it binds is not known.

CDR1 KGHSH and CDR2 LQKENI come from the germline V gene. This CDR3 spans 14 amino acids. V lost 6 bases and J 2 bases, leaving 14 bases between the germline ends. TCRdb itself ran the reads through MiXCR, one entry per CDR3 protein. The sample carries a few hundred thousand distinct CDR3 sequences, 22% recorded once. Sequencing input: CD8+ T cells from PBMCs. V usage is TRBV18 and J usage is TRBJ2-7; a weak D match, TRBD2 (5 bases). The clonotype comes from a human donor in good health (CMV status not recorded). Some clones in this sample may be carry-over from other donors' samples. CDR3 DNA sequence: TGTGCCAGCTCTCGCGCCGCGGGTGCCTACGAGCAGTACTTC. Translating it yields CASSRAAGAYEQYF.